Listed below are T cell receptor beta chains from one sample, sequenced in a study of T cell repertoires in cytomegalovirus infection. MiXCR, applied by TCRdb to the reads, yields one record per CDR3 protein. In the table there are more than 200,000 distinct CDR3 sequences, around 9% of which are singletons. Sequencing input: PBMCs. All receptors come from a human donor in good health (CMV status not recorded). Some clones in this sample may be carry-over from other donors' samples. The CDR3 runs from the conserved cysteine through the conserved F or W. The order of the fields is V gene, CDR3 length, D gene, J gene, clone size, CDR3 protein, CDR3 DNA. D genes are given only for firm matches. Size is stated as once, few, many or a size class.

>TRBV7-2|15|-|TRBJ1-1|many
CASSLGGQTNTEAFF
TGTGCCAGCAGCTTAGGAGGACAGACGAACACTGAAGCTTTCTTT
>TRBV11-2|14|TRBD1|TRBJ1-1|many
CAGRKDRMNTEAFF
TGTGCCGGGAGAAAGGACAGGATGAACACTGAAGCTTTCTTT
>TRBV7-2|16|-|TRBJ2-5|many
CASSLEKGFPKETQYF
TGTGCCAGCAGCTTAGAAAAAGGGTTCCCTAAAGAGACCCAGTACTTC
>TRBV24-1|14|TRBD2|TRBJ2-2|few
CATSATGGTGELFF
TGTGCCACCAGTGCAACGGGGGGCACCGGGGAGCTGTTTTTT
>TRBV7-6|16|TRBD2|TRBJ2-7|many
CASSHRSGGNSYEQYF
TGTGCCAGCAGCCACCGTAGCGGGGGAAACTCCTACGAGCAGTACTTC
>TRBV20-1|14|-|TRBJ1-5|many
CSAPTPGPHQPQHF
TGCAGTGCTCCCACCCCAGGGCCCCATCAGCCCCAGCATTTT
>TRBV28|12|-|TRBJ1-2|many
CASSDRLYGYTF
TGTGCCAGCAGCGACAGACTCTATGGCTACACCTTC
>TRBV7-2|16|TRBD1|TRBJ1-4|many
CASSRDSFATNEKLFF
TGTGCCAGCAGCCGGGACAGCTTCGCAACTAATGAAAAACTGTTTTTT
>TRBV7-9|14|-|TRBJ2-5|many
CASSFLGNQETQYF
TGTGCCAGCAGCTTTCTGGGCAACCAAGAGACCCAGTACTTC
>TRBV7-2|14|TRBD2|TRBJ2-7|many
CASGLAGPAYEQYF
TGTGCCAGCGGGCTAGCGGGGCCTGCCTACGAGCAGTACTTC
>TRBV5-4|15|TRBD1|TRBJ2-2|many
CASRGDRGRVGELFF
TGTGCCAGCAGGGGTGACAGGGGGCGCGTCGGGGAGCTGTTTTTT
>TRBV7-2|16|-|TRBJ1-5|many
CASSLRSGSSNQPQHF
TGTGCCAGCAGCTTAAGATCCGGGAGTAGCAATCAGCCCCAGCATTTT
>TRBV11-2|15|TRBD1|TRBJ1-6|many
CASSPWGQINSPLHF
TGTGCCAGCAGCCCCTGGGGACAGATAAATTCACCCCTCCACTTT